Described below is a single T cell receptor beta chain sequence and its context. This sample was included in a study of blood T cell repertoires in COVID-19. This CDR3 is built from 15 residues. V was pared by 6 bases and J by 3 bases, with 8 bases of the junction left unmatched. Per the germline V gene, CDR1 is MDHEN and CDR2 is SYDVKM. Authors' analysis steps: Using reference gene primer amplification, nucleated cell counts were estimated. Assay: immunoSEQ multiplex PCR; the TCRdb copy retains only in-frame clones and omits some. V, J and clone size derive from that table, while D and trimming were established from the DNA sequence. This repertoire shows 130,000 or so clones, more than 70% found once; its top ten account for about 1.5%.

This TCR derives from a human donor in a cohort sampled during active COVID-19. Sequencing input: peripheral blood. The chain couples TRBV28 to TRBJ2-1, with 7 bases lining up with TRBD1. CDR3 nucleotides: TGTGCCAGCAGGGAACAGGGGCCAATCTACAATGAGCAGTTCTTC. This encodes CASREQGPIYNEQFF.